The rows below give T cell receptor beta chains drawn from one sample of a study of blood T cell repertoires in COVID-19. Only in-frame clones appear in the TCRdb table, and some are missing; sequencing was by immunoSEQ multiplex PCR. The sample consists of about 330,000 clones, around four fifths of them appearing once. Sequencing was carried out using peripheral blood. The receptors here all came from a woman aged 45-60 years with acute or convalescent COVID-19. Both conserved end residues are part of each CDR3. A D gene is named only where the DNA matches it firmly. Clone size is not always given. Where it is, it says once, few, many or a class for expanded clones.

d_call	v_call	j_call	clone_size	cdr3_nt	cdr3_aa
.	TRBV4-1	TRBJ1-6	once	TGCGCCAGCAGCCAAGATAGGGAGAGCTCCTATAATTCACCCCTCCACTTT	CASSQDRESSYNSPLHF
.	TRBV29-1	TRBJ1-1	.	TGCAGCGAGCGTATGAACACTGAAGCTTTCTTT	CSERMNTEAFF
.	TRBV21-1	TRBJ1-2	.	TGTGCCAGCAGCAAAGGGGAGACGGTGGATGGCTACACCTTC	CASSKGETVDGYTF
.	TRBV19	TRBJ2-1	.	TGTGCCAGTAGTATAGATAACGGACAGCCCTACAATGAGCAGTTCTTC	CASSIDNGQPYNEQFF
.	TRBV18	TRBJ2-3	.	TGTGCCAGCTCCCGCGGCACAGATACGCAGTATTTT	CASSRGTDTQYF
.	TRBV4-1	TRBJ2-5	few	TGCGCCAGCAGCGTACTCGCTCGGGAGACCCAGTACTTC	CASSVLARETQYF
.	TRBV30	TRBJ1-1	once	TGTGCCTCCCGTAGCGACGGTGAAGCTTTCTTT	CASRSDGEAFF
TRBD1	TRBV6-1	TRBJ1-2	.	TGTGCCAGCAGACCAACAGGGGGCCGTAACTATGGCTACACCTTC	CASRPTGGRNYGYTF
TRBD2	TRBV10-3	TRBJ2-4	.	TGTGCCATCAGTGTAGGACGGGGGGGAGTAAACATTCAGTACTTC	CAISVGRGGVNIQYF
.	TRBV7-2	TRBJ2-1	.	TGTGCCAGCAGCCTACCGGTCATGAGGTCCAATGAGCAGTTCTTC	CASSLPVMRSNEQFF
TRBD2	TRBV5-1	TRBJ2-3	.	TGCGCCAGCAGCTTGCTCTGGGCGGGGGAGAGCACAGATACGCAGTATTTT	CASSLLWAGESTDTQYF
.	TRBV11-2	TRBJ2-7	.	TGTGCCAGCAGCTGGGCCGGGACTTCCTCCTACGAGCAGTACTTC	CASSWAGTSSYEQYF
.	TRBV5-1	TRBJ1-2	.	TGCGCCAGCAGCTTGGTCGGAACAGGGAACTATGGCTACACCTTC	CASSLVGTGNYGYTF
.	TRBV30	TRBJ2-5	.	TGTGCCTGGAGGGCACAAAGGGCTAGCAAAAGGGAGACCCAGTACTTC	CAWRAQRASKRETQYF
TRBD1	TRBV28	TRBJ1-1	.	TGTGCCAGCAACGAGGGACAGTCGGGCACTGAAGCTTTCTTT	CASNEGQSGTEAFF
TRBD1	TRBV18	TRBJ1-4	.	TGTGCCAGCTCACCAGGGACAGGGAGTGAAAAACTGTTTTTT	CASSPGTGSEKLFF
.	TRBV18	TRBJ1-2	.	TGTGCCAGCTCACCAAGAAGGGACTCTAACTATGGCTACACCTTC	CASSPRRDSNYGYTF
.	TRBV5-1	TRBJ2-5	.	TGCGCCAGCAGCCTCCCTCAAGAGACCCAGTACTTC	CASSLPQETQYF
TRBD2	TRBV6-5	TRBJ2-3	.	TGTGCCAGTCGGGGGGGCAGCACAGATACGCAGTATTTT	CASRGGSTDTQYF
TRBD2	TRBV7-2	TRBJ2-5	.	TGTGCCAGCAGCCCCCAGGGGACTAGCGGGTGGCTCGCCCAGTACTTC	CASSPQGTSGWLAQYF
TRBD2	TRBV5-4	TRBJ2-3	.	TGTGCCAGCAGCTTGACGACGGGAGGGATAGATACGCAGTATTTT	CASSLTTGGIDTQYF
.	TRBV5-1	TRBJ1-1	.	TGCGCCAGCAGGACGACAGGGAACACTGAAGCTTTCTTT	CASRTTGNTEAFF
.	TRBV5-4	TRBJ2-7	.	TGTGCCAGCAGCTTGGGTCCCATCTCCTACGAGCAGTACTTC	CASSLGPISYEQYF
.	TRBV29-1	TRBJ2-2	.	TGCAGCGTTGATGAGTTAGCGAACACCGGGGAGCTGTTTTTT	CSVDELANTGELFF
.	TRBV24-1	TRBJ1-2	.	TGTGCCACCAGTGATTCGGTCAGGGCCTATGGCTACACCTTC	CATSDSVRAYGYTF
.	TRBV18	TRBJ1-5	.	TGTGCCAGCTCACCGGGCAGGGGAGACCAGCCCCAGCATTTT	CASSPGRGDQPQHF
.	TRBV28	TRBJ2-3	.	TGTGCCAGCAAGCGAAGGGGGTTCACAGATACGCAGTATTTT	CASKRRGFTDTQYF
.	TRBV2	TRBJ1-3	.	TGTGCCAGCAGCCCCCGGACAGACTCTGGAAACACCATATATTTT	CASSPRTDSGNTIYF
.	TRBV5-6	TRBJ2-2	.	TGTGCCAGCAGCTTGGTGGGGGCCGTCTCGACTAGCCCCGGGGAGCTGTTTTTT	CASSLVGAVSTSPGELFF
TRBD1	TRBV5-4	TRBJ2-5	.	TGTGCCAGCAGCCCCGGACAGGAGGCGACCCAGTACTTC	CASSPGQEATQYF
TRBD1	TRBV29-1	TRBJ2-7	.	TGCAGCGTGCAGGGGGAGGAGCAGTACTTC	CSVQGEEQYF
TRBD1	TRBV5-4	TRBJ1-4	.	TGTGCCAGCAGCTTGAGTGGGACAGGGTTCGTGAATGAAAAACTGTTTTTT	CASSLSGTGFVNEKLFF
.	TRBV14	TRBJ2-5	.	TGTGCCAGCAGCTACGGAGGCCAAGAGACCCAGTACTTC	CASSYGGQETQYF
TRBD1	TRBV5-8	TRBJ2-3	.	TGTGCCAGCAGCTATACAGGGGCTAGCACAGATACGCAGTATTTT	CASSYTGASTDTQYF
TRBD2	TRBV9	TRBJ2-1	.	TGTGCCAGCAGCGTAGAACTAGCGGCATACAATGAGCAGTTCTTC	CASSVELAAYNEQFF
TRBD2	TRBV3-1/TRBV3-2	TRBJ2-3	.	TGTGCCAGCGGAAGCGGGAGTTCAGATACGCAGTATTTT	CASGSGSSDTQYF
TRBD1	TRBV28	TRBJ1-4	.	TGTGCCAGCAGTAACCGACAGGGTGCTAATGAAAAACTGTTTTTT	CASSNRQGANEKLFF
.	TRBV5-1	TRBJ1-5	.	TGCGCCAGCAGCTTGGCCGGGAGTCAGCCCCAGCATTTT	CASSLAGSQPQHF
.	TRBV7-9	TRBJ1-5	.	TGTGCCAGCAGCCCCCTAGGGGTCAATCAGCCCCAGCATTTT	CASSPLGVNQPQHF
TRBD1	TRBV2	TRBJ1-2	.	TGTGCCAGTAGGGGACAGTACTATGGCTACACCTTC	CASRGQYYGYTF
.	TRBV29-1	TRBJ1-2	.	TGCAGCGTTGAAGGAAATGACATGTATGGCTACACCTTC	CSVEGNDMYGYTF
.	TRBV4-2	TRBJ2-3	.	TGTGCCAGCAGCCAAGATCCGAGGGATGGAGATACGCAGTATTTT	CASSQDPRDGDTQYF
.	TRBV7-3	TRBJ2-5	.	TGTGCCAGCAGCCAGAATTTCCAAGAGACCCAGTACTTC	CASSQNFQETQYF
TRBD2	TRBV7-9	TRBJ2-3	.	TGTGCCAGCAGCTTAGAACTAGCGGGCACAGATACGCAGTATTTT	CASSLELAGTDTQYF
.	TRBV29-1	TRBJ1-1	.	TGCAGCGTGACAGTCATGAACACTGAAGCTTTCTTT	CSVTVMNTEAFF
.	TRBV6-4	TRBJ1-1	.	TGTGCCAGCAGTGCCTCCAGGGGTGGGTACACTGAAGCTTTCTTT	CASSASRGGYTEAFF
.	TRBV20-1	TRBJ2-1	.	TGCAGTGTCGATTCGGTGGATGAGCAGTTCTTC	CSVDSVDEQFF
TRBD1	TRBV7-4	TRBJ1-5	once	TGTGCCAGCAGCTTTGACCGGGACAGGGTATCGGGCAATCAGCCCCAGCATTTT	CASSFDRDRVSGNQPQHF
.	TRBV10-3	TRBJ2-3	.	TGTGCCATCAGAGATAGTCAAAGCGCAGATACGCAGTATTTT	CAIRDSQSADTQYF
TRBD2	TRBV4-1	TRBJ2-7	.	TGCGCCAGCAGCCAGTCACCGGGACTAGGGTACCCGTACTTC	CASSQSPGLGYPYF
TRBD1	TRBV4-3	TRBJ2-7	.	TGCGCCAGCAGCCCTAGCCTCGAGACAGGGTACAACGAGCAGTACTTC	CASSPSLETGYNEQYF
.	TRBV2	TRBJ1-1	.	TGTGCCAGCAGCAGACTCCTTTCGAACACTGAAGCTTTCTTT	CASSRLLSNTEAFF
.	TRBV5-1	TRBJ2-5	.	TGCGCCAGCAGCCTAGGACAGATGGAGACCCAGTACTTC	CASSLGQMETQYF
.	TRBV28	TRBJ1-1	.	TGTGCCAGCACCCTGGTTCCGGGCACTGAAGCTTTCTTT	CASTLVPGTEAFF
TRBD1	TRBV6-5	TRBJ1-2	.	TGTGCCAGCAGAGCCCCCACAGGGGGCGCCGGCTACACCTTC	CASRAPTGGAGYTF
TRBD2	TRBV7-6	TRBJ2-2	.	TGTGCCAGCAGCTTACTAGCGGGGTCGAACACCGGGGAGCTGTTTTTT	CASSLLAGSNTGELFF